This entry lists 5 T cell receptor beta chains sequenced from one sample in a study of CD8+ T cells in alopecia areata. Indicated treatment: oral pan-JAK inhibitor, 5-10 mg twice daily. Investigators isolated RNA and reverse transcribed it into cDNA to act as the sequencing template. Only in-frame clones appear in the TCRdb table, and some are missing; sequencing was by immunoSEQ multiplex PCR. The sample consists of 110,000 or so clones, 58% of them appearing once. The sample was CD8+ T cells sorted from blood, taken at week 4, from a patient treated with tofacitinib. Receptors originate from a human donor with alopecia areata.

The chain links TRBV30 to TRBJ2-7; D not certain. The V gene's germline CDR1 is GTSNPN and CDR2 SVGIG (reference sequence). The CDR3 length is 15 residues. With 0 bases removed from V and 4 bases from J, the gap between germline ends came to 16 bases. Written as DNA, the CDR3 is TGTGCCTGGAGTGTAGAGGTGGGTTTTGCTTACGAGCAGTACTTC. This translates into CAWSVEVGFAYEQYF.

The CDR3 bases are TGTGCCAGCAGCCAAAGAGGGGGGACAGGGCACACCTACGAGCAGTACTTC. It codes for CASSQRGGTGHTYEQYF. The chain combines TRBV4-2 with TRBJ2-7; 9 bases align to TRBD1. Per the germline V gene, CDR1 is LGHNA and CDR2 is YNFKEQ. After removal of 2 bases from V and 2 bases from J, the junction contained 10 bases not matched to a gene. The CDR3 extends over 17 amino acids.

The CDR3 coding sequence is TGCAGCGTCCCTGGGCCTGAAGCTTTCTTT. Translated, it gives CSVPGPEAFF. The gene calls are TRBV29-1 and TRBJ1-1, with D uncertain. V gave up 6 bases and J gave up 6 bases, with 8 bases separating them. Per germline, CDR1 SQVTM and CDR2 ANQGSEA. This CDR3 comprises 10 residues.

In this sample, this clone turned up once. The chain has TRBV29-1 and TRBJ2-5, with D possibly matching TRBD2 (5 bases). From germline, CDR1 is SQVTM and CDR2 ANQGSEA. V was cut by 3 bases and J by 4 bases, with 15 bases left in between. The CDR3 extends over 14 amino acids. The CDR3 reads CSVDGLAEAETQYF. CDR3 DNA: TGCAGCGTTGATGGGCTAGCAGAGGCAGAGACCCAGTACTTC.

V and J are TRBV5-4 and TRBJ2-5; 8 bases map to TRBD1. J was trimmed by 2 bases and V by 2 bases; bases with no gene match: 5. CDR3 length: 15 residues. The germline V gene has CDR1 SGHNT and CDR2 YYREEE (reference sequence). The DNA for the CDR3 is TGTGCCAGCAGCTTTTTGGGGACAGGACAAGAGACCCAGTACTTC. It encodes CASSFLGTGQETQYF. The complete variable domain, with remaining parts taken from reference TRBV5-4 and TRBJ2-5, reads ETGVTQSPTHLIKTRGQQVTLRCSSQSGHNTVSWYQQALGQGPQFIFQYYREEENGRGNFPPRFSGLQFPNYSSELNVNALELDDSALYLCASSFLGTGQETQYFGPGTRLLVL.